A selection of T cell receptor beta chains follows, all from one sample in a study of blood T cell repertoires in COVID-19. Only in-frame clones appear in the TCRdb table, and some are missing; sequencing was by immunoSEQ multiplex PCR. The top ten clones hold 4.2% of a sample with 200,000 to 300,000 clones, 84% of them seen once. Sequencing used peripheral blood. The receptors originated from a man in his fifties or sixties with acute or convalescent COVID-19. Both conserved end residues are part of each CDR3.

TRBV5-6 | CASSPRGYGYTF
TRBV3-1/TRBV3-2 | CASSHSGENTGELFF
TRBV7-8 | CASSLEELDFRAQYF
TRBV7-9 | CASRPPGLAGNEQFF
TRBV27 | CASSYITSGGAGKEQFF
TRBV5-6 | CASSLDRGQRDTQYF
TRBV5-1 | CASSLTSGGQETQYF
TRBV19 | CATGDRGNTEAFF
TRBV28 | CASSRGQGANNSPLHF
TRBV15 | CATSRDPPGAPTDTQYF
TRBV6-1 | CASSEALAPDTQYF
TRBV7-9 | CASSHPGTGVTGELFF
TRBV6-4 | CASRGSAASTDTQYF
TRBV6-5 | CASSYGTGGAAGELFF
TRBV5-4 | CASSATSGTSYEQYF
TRBV6-4 | CASSEGWGGYRQDTEAFF
TRBV2 | CASRGPTSVVQYF
TRBV7-2 | CASSSLQYSYNEQFF
TRBV29-1 | CSSAGERGEAFF
TRBV28 | CASSTPQGAADTQYF
TRBV4-1 | CASSQQGASTDTQYF
TRBV7-2 | CASSLVEGVLYEQFF
TRBV24-1 | CATSGRTGGNEQFF
TRBV28 | CASRPRGRLREKLFF
TRBV19 | CASTLRGSTDTQYF
TRBV11-3 | CASSLEVGTSGRDITDTQYF
TRBV6-2/TRBV6-3 | CASSRRGDDYGYTF